Listed below are T cell receptor beta chains from one sample, sequenced in a study of beta chain features in type 1 diabetes. Profiled with immunoSEQ multiplex PCR; TCRdb holds only in-frame clones, not every one. The data contain tens of thousands of clones, roughly 39% of them seen just once; the ten biggest clones take up about 1.5%. Specimen: Tregs from blood. The receptors stem from a man between 25 and 39 years old with type 1 diabetes. Both conserved end residues are part of each CDR3. The D gene is left open where the match is weak. Part of the rows lack a size; the others show once, few, many or a class for expanded clones.

>NA|many|TRBV6-1|TRBJ1-5
CASIRDRNQPQHF
TGTGCCAGCATCAGAGACAGGAATCAGCCCCAGCATTTT
>TRBD1|few|TRBV5-1|TRBJ1-1
CASSFGTGSTEAFF
TGCGCCAGCAGCTTCGGGACAGGGTCCACTGAAGCTTTCTTT
>TRBD1|NA|TRBV27|TRBJ2-2
CASLPRPGTDNTGELFF
TGTGCCAGCCTCCCGAGACCCGGGACAGATAACACCGGGGAGCTGTTTTTT
>TRBD1|many|TRBV10-3|TRBJ2-4
CAISESTGQGRDIQYF
TGTGCCATCAGTGAGTCGACTGGACAGGGAAGGGACATTCAGTACTTC
>NA|NA|TRBV5-1|TRBJ2-3
CASSPTQAETDTQYF
TGCGCCAGCAGCCCGACGCAGGCCGAGACAGATACGCAGTATTTT
>TRBD1|NA|TRBV15|TRBJ2-3
CATSSRQGADTQYF
TGTGCCACCAGCAGTCGACAGGGTGCAGATACGCAGTATTTT
>TRBD2|NA|TRBV5-1|TRBJ2-1
CASLGGEGSYNEQFF
TGCGCCAGCCTCGGGGGGGAGGGCTCCTACAATGAGCAGTTCTTC
>NA|few|TRBV11-2|TRBJ2-1
CASSPNRGGGAFF
TGTGCCAGCTCTCCGAACCGAGGCGGAGGCGCGTTCTTC
>TRBD1|few|TRBV7-2|TRBJ2-5
CASSGYRGSETQYF
TGTGCCAGCAGCGGGTACAGGGGATCTGAGACCCAGTACTTC
>NA|NA|TRBV4-1|TRBJ1-2
CASSPDNKGLRFFNYGYTF
TGCGCCAGCAGCCCGGACAATAAAGGGCTCAGATTCTTTAACTATGGCTACACCTTC
>NA|NA|TRBV27|TRBJ1-5
CASSLGQTKPQHF
TGTGCCAGCAGTCTAGGACAGACGAAACCCCAGCATTTT
>NA|few|TRBV28|TRBJ2-4
CASSSPVRGNIQYF
TGTGCCAGCAGTTCCCCCGTCCGCGGAAACATTCAGTACTTC
>TRBD2|NA|TRBV7-2|TRBJ2-3
CASSLAGSGAGTNTQYF
TGTGCCAGCAGCTTAGCTGGTAGCGGGGCCGGAACAAATACGCAGTATTTT
>NA|NA|TRBV20-1|TRBJ2-4
CSARQGGIQYF
TGCAGTGCTAGACAGGGGGGCATTCAGTACTTC
>TRBD1|NA|TRBV6-5|TRBJ1-2
CASTGQNYGYTF
TGTGCCAGCACGGGACAGAACTATGGCTACACCTTC
>TRBD2|NA|TRBV5-4|TRBJ2-2
CASSLAGTRTGELFF
TGTGCCAGCAGCTTGGCCGGGACTAGAACCGGGGAGCTGTTTTTT
>TRBD2|NA|TRBV4-1|TRBJ2-1
CASSQIAGVLRNEQFF
TGCGCCAGCAGCCAAATAGCGGGAGTTTTGCGCAATGAGCAGTTCTTC
>NA|NA|TRBV11-2|TRBJ2-1
CASSLAGVYNEQFF
TGTGCCAGCAGCTTAGCGGGAGTTTACAATGAGCAGTTCTTC
>NA|NA|TRBV28|TRBJ1-1
CASSFGSWGNSGTEAFF
TGTGCCAGCAGTTTCGGGAGCTGGGGTAATTCGGGCACTGAAGCTTTCTTT
>TRBD1|few|TRBV27|TRBJ2-7
CASSARPGQGGISYEQYF
TGTGCCAGCTCAGCACGACCGGGACAGGGGGGAATCTCCTACGAGCAGTACTTC
>TRBD2|NA|TRBV9|TRBJ2-1
CASSLPGLAGSGEQFF
TGTGCCAGCAGCCTCCCAGGACTAGCGGGTAGCGGTGAGCAGTTCTTC
>NA|NA|TRBV18|TRBJ2-2
CASSPPSLTGELFF
TGTGCCAGCTCACCGCCGAGTCTCACCGGGGAGCTGTTTTTT
>TRBD1|NA|TRBV28|TRBJ1-1
CASSLGQGPFF
TGTGCCAGCAGTTTAGGACAGGGACCTTTCTTT
>NA|NA|TRBV5-1|TRBJ1-1
CASSLDRSGSTEAFF
TGCGCCAGCAGCTTGGACCGTAGCGGGAGCACTGAAGCTTTCTTT
>NA|NA|TRBV4-3|TRBJ2-1
CASSQDGGRAEQFF
TGCGCCAGCAGCCAAGATGGAGGACGCGCGGAGCAGTTCTTC
>TRBD1|few|TRBV7-2|TRBJ2-5
CASSLWDRAQETQYF
TGTGCCAGCAGCCTCTGGGACAGGGCGCAAGAGACCCAGTACTTC
>TRBD2|few|TRBV5-1|TRBJ2-5
CASSLGLAGEVETQYF
TGCGCCAGCAGCTTGGGACTAGCGGGAGAGGTAGAGACCCAGTACTTC
>TRBD2|NA|TRBV7-6|TRBJ2-1
CASSPGAGGGYNEQFF
TGTGCCAGCAGCCCAGGGGCGGGAGGGGGCTACAATGAGCAGTTCTTC
>NA|few|TRBV7-6|TRBJ2-7
CASSFWVDGHEQYF
TGTGCCAGCAGCTTTTGGGTCGATGGGCACGAGCAGTACTTC
>NA|NA|TRBV12-2|TRBJ1-1
CASRLEQGESEAFF
TGTGCAAGTCGCTTAGAACAGGGAGAATCTGAAGCTTTCTTT
>TRBD1|medium-sized|TRBV7-9|TRBJ2-1
CASKGQGVGNEQFF
TGTGCCAGCAAAGGACAGGGGGTTGGCAATGAGCAGTTCTTC
>NA|NA|TRBV5-1|TRBJ2-2
CASSWQGGDTGELFF
TGCGCCAGCAGCTGGCAGGGCGGCGACACCGGGGAGCTGTTTTTT
>NA|NA|TRBV10-3|TRBJ2-3
CAISEVGVGDTQYF
TGTGCCATCAGTGAAGTGGGAGTAGGAGATACGCAGTATTTT
>NA|few|TRBV6-1|TRBJ1-2
CASTINRDYGYTF
TGTGCCAGCACTATAAACAGGGATTATGGCTACACCTTC
>TRBD1|NA|TRBV4-1|TRBJ1-6
CASEKSGTDNSPLHF
TGCGCCAGCGAGAAATCCGGGACAGATAATTCACCCCTCCACTTT
>TRBD1|NA|TRBV2|TRBJ1-1
CASLRDREGTEAFF
TGTGCCAGCCTCCGGGACAGGGAGGGCACTGAAGCTTTCTTT
>TRBD1|medium-sized|TRBV19|TRBJ1-1
CASSLQGAWNTEAFF
TGTGCCAGTAGTTTACAGGGGGCTTGGAACACTGAAGCTTTCTTT
>TRBD2|NA|TRBV9|TRBJ2-1
CASSVVLAGADEQFF
TGTGCCAGCAGCGTAGTACTAGCGGGAGCCGATGAGCAGTTCTTC
>NA|NA|TRBV29-1|TRBJ1-1
CSVEKRFAFF
TGCAGCGTTGAAAAGAGGTTCGCTTTCTTT
>NA|NA|TRBV5-5|TRBJ1-4
CASSPRVQGWEKLFF
TGTGCCAGCAGCCCCAGGGTGCAGGGATGGGAAAAACTGTTTTTT
>TRBD1|NA|TRBV7-3|TRBJ2-5
CASSLGGQGAGETQYF
TGTGCCAGCAGCTTGGGGGGACAGGGGGCTGGAGAGACCCAGTACTTC
>NA|few|TRBV9|TRBJ2-1
CASSAITESNEQFF
TGTGCCAGCAGCGCCATAACGGAGAGCAATGAGCAGTTCTTC
>NA|NA|TRBV7-7|TRBJ2-2
CASGKTRGRELFF
TGTGCCAGCGGCAAAACAAGGGGGAGGGAGCTGTTTTTT
>NA|few|TRBV7-9|TRBJ1-1
CASSLLLGREAFF
TGTGCCAGCAGCTTACTCCTTGGCAGGGAAGCTTTCTTT
>NA|few|TRBV19|TRBJ1-1
CASSIGTPRGEAFF
TGTGCCAGTAGTATCGGGACTCCGCGGGGTGAAGCTTTCTTT
>NA|NA|TRBV6-1|TRBJ2-3
CASRVLVTTQYF
TGTGCCAGCAGGGTACTAGTTACTACGCAGTATTTT
>NA|NA|TRBV15|TRBJ1-3
CATGTPDSGNTIYF
TGTGCCACCGGGACACCCGACTCTGGAAACACCATATATTTT
>NA|NA|TRBV7-2|TRBJ2-1
CASSLEARHEQFF
TGTGCCAGCAGCTTAGAGGCTAGGCATGAGCAGTTCTTC
>NA|NA|TRBV6-1|TRBJ1-1
CASSSPGNFEAFF
TGTGCCAGCAGTTCGCCAGGGAATTTTGAAGCTTTCTTT
>NA|few|TRBV7-9|TRBJ1-3
CASSSRAIGNTIYF
TGTGCCAGCAGCTCCAGGGCTATTGGAAACACCATATATTTT
>TRBD2|NA|TRBV18|TRBJ2-3
CASSLTIAGAADTQYF
TGTGCCAGCTCACTCACTATAGCGGGAGCGGCAGATACGCAGTATTTT
>TRBD1|NA|TRBV27|TRBJ1-5
CASSPIWTGEQPQHF
TGTGCCAGCAGTCCCATCTGGACAGGGGAGCAGCCCCAGCATTTT
>TRBD1|NA|TRBV5-1|TRBJ2-7
CASSLGTGESYEQYF
TGCGCCAGCAGCTTGGGGACAGGGGAGTCCTACGAGCAGTACTTC
>TRBD2|few|TRBV4-2|TRBJ2-7
CASSQEGLAEYEQYF
TGTGCCAGCAGCCAAGAAGGGCTAGCGGAGTACGAGCAGTACTTC
>NA|few|TRBV6-5|TRBJ2-6
CATGSGDSGANVLTF
TGTGCCACAGGGTCAGGAGACTCTGGGGCCAACGTCCTGACTTTC
>TRBD2|few|TRBV7-2|TRBJ2-3
CASSLSSGLDTQYF
TGTGCCAGCAGCCTATCTAGCGGTCTAGATACGCAGTATTTT
>NA|few|TRBV4-2|TRBJ2-5
CASSRDFQETQYF
TGTGCCAGCAGCCGGGACTTCCAAGAGACCCAGTACTTC
>TRBD1|NA|TRBV11-3|TRBJ2-2
CASSSPDRADTGELFF
TGTGCCAGCAGCTCCCCGGACAGGGCCGACACCGGGGAGCTGTTTTTT
>NA|NA|TRBV28|TRBJ1-2
CASSRGDYGYTF
TGTGCCAGCAGTAGGGGCGACTATGGCTACACCTTC